This entry describes one TCR beta chain. Its target is not known. This sample is drawn from a study of post-analysis software for immune sequencing data. Study context: Secondary progressive, relapsing-remitting and progressive-relapsing multiple sclerosis were among the included disease courses.

Unique molecular identifiers were present in the TCR beta cDNA libraries. In TCRdb, the PCR reads were re-called with MiXCR into one record per CDR3 protein. The sample lists roughly 730,000 distinct CDR3 sequences, 30% occurring once. Notes on the study in general: For normalized Chao1 diversity, multiple sclerosis patients scored significantly lower than controls did. Elevated frequency relative to controls characterized several TRBV segments in patients, TRBV5-6, TRBV5-1 and TRBV20-1 among them.

CDR3 length equals 17 residues. Germline CDR1 and CDR2: SGHTA and FQGNSA. Trimming stripped 4 bases from V and 3 bases from J, with 22 bases between. The rearrangement joins TRBV7-2 to TRBJ2-7; D possibly corresponds to TRBD1 (5 bases). Specimen: blood. The clonotype originates from a girl under 18 with multiple sclerosis. CDR3 DNA: TGTGCCAGCAGCTCTGGAGATCCAGACAGAATAGACTACGAGCAGTACTTC. Translating it yields CASSSGDPDRIDYEQYF.